The present T cell receptor beta chain was sequenced within a study of neurological immune-mediated disorders. Points from the study as a whole: No expanded-clone CDR3 amino acid sequence recurred across subjects, suggesting private TCR-beta repertoires.

Time point in this sample: longitudinal time-point 3. The starting material, 2 million PBMCs stored at -80 C, gave rise to the unsorted libraries. Template-switch 5'RACE cDNA synthesis added a 10-nucleotide unique molecular identifier. The output of every sequencing run exceeded 200 million TCR-beta sequences, derived from 15-18 subjects. MiXCR, run by TCRdb on the 5' RACE reads, gives a single entry per CDR3 protein. Of tens of thousands of distinct CDR3 sequences listed, 13% are singletons. At least ten counts were recorded for this clonotype. Its antigen is undetermined. The TCR originated in a man aged 25 to 40 in good health. Sequencing input: PBMCs.

CDR3 region: CASSPGWGTEAFF. CDR3 nucleotide sequence: TGTGCCAGCAGCCCGGGGTGGGGCACTGAAGCTTTCTTT. V and J are TRBV27 and TRBJ1-1; D is undetermined. Per the germline V gene, CDR1 is MNHEY and CDR2 is SMNVEV (reference sequence). The length of the CDR3 is 13 residues. Deletions cut 6 bases from V and 4 bases from J, with 12 bases between.